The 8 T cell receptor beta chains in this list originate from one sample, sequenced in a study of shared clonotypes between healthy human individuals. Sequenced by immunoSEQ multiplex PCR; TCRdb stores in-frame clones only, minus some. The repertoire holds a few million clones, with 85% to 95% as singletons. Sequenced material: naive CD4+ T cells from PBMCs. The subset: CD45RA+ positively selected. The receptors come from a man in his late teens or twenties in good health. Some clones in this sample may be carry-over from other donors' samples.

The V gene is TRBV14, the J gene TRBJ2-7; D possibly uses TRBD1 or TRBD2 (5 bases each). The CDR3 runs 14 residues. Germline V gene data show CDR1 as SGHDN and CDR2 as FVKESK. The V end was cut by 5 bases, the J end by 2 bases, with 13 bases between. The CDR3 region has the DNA TGTGCCAGCAGCTTGCAACGGGGACCCTACGAGCAGTACTTC. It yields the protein CASSLQRGPYEQYF.

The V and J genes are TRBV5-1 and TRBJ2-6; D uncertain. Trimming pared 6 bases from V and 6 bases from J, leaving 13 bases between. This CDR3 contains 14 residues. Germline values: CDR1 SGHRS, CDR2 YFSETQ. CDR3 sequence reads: CASKLTYPANVLTF. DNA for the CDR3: TGCGCCAGCAAACTGACATATCCGGCCAACGTCCTGACTTTC.

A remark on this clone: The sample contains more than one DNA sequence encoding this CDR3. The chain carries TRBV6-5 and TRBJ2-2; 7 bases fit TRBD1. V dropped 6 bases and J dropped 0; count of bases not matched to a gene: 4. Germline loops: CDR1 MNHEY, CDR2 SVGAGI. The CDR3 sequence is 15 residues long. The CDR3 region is CASSYRGPNTGELFF. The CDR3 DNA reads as TGTGCCAGCAGCTACAGGGGCCCGAACACCGGGGAGCTGTTTTTT.

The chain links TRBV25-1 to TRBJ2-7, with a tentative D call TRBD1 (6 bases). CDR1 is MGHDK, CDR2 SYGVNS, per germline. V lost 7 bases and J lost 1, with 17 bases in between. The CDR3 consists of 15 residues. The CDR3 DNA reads TGTGCCAGCATGGACCGGACAGTGGCATCCTACGAGCAGTACTTC. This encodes CASMDRTVASYEQYF.

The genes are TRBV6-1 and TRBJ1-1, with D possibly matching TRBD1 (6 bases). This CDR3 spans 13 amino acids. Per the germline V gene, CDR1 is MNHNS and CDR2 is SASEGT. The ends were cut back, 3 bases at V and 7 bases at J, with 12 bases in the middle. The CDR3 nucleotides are TGTGCCAGCAGTGATCAGGGGACAAATGAAGCTTTCTTT. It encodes CASSDQGTNEAFF.

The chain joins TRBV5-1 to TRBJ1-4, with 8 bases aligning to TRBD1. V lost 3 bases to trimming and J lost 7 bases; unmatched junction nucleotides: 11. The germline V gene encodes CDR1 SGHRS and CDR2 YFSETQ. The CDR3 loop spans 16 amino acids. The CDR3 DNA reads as TGCGCCAGCAGCTCCGGCGTGAGGACAGGGAGTGAAAAACTGTTTTTT. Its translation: CASSSGVRTGSEKLFF.

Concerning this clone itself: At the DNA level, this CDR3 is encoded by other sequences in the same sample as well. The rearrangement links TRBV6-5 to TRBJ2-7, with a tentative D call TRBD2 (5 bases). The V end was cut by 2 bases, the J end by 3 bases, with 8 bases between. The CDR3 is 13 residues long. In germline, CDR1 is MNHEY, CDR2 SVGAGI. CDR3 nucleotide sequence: TGTGCCAGCAGTTACGACACTAGCTACGAGCAGTACTTC. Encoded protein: CASSYDTSYEQYF.

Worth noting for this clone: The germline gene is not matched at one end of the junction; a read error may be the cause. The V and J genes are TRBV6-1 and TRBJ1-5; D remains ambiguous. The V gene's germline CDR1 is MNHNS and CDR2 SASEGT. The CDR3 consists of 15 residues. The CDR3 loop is CASSEAADSNQPQHF. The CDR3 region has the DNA TGTGCCAGCAGCGAAGCGGCAGATAGCAATCAGCCCCAGCATTTT.